The 6 T cell receptor beta chains given below trace back to one sample, sequenced in a study of blood T cell repertoires in COVID-19. Sequencing used immunoSEQ multiplex PCR; TCRdb keeps in-frame clones, though not all of them. The sample contains some 71,000 clones, roughly 88% of which appear only once. Sequenced input: peripheral blood. These receptors all come from a woman aged 50 to 60 with acute or convalescent COVID-19.

This chain uses TRBV7-3 with TRBJ2-1; TRBD2 agrees at 11 bases. The CDR3 is 16 residues long. Germline V gene sequence: CDR1 SGHTA, CDR2 FQGTGA. V shed 1 base and J 6 bases; nucleotides not matched to a gene: 5. The CDR3 bases are TGTGCCAGCAGCTTAATTCCTAGCGGGGGGTTCAATGAGCAGTTCTTC. Protein sequence: CASSLIPSGGFNEQFF.

The chain carries TRBV13 and TRBJ1-1; D uncertain. The germline V gene has CDR1 PRHDT and CDR2 FYEKMQ (reference sequence). Trimming removed 1 base at V and 0 bases at J, with 12 bases between. The CDR3 is made up of 16 amino acids. As DNA, the CDR3 is TGTGCCAGCAGCTTAGTAACCCGGGGTCTGAACACTGAAGCTTTCTTT. Translating it yields CASSLVTRGLNTEAFF.

The V gene is TRBV5-4, the J gene TRBJ2-5, with D possibly being TRBD2 (6 bases). The germline V gene has CDR1 SGHNT and CDR2 YYREEE (reference sequence). The CDR3 spans 17 residues. Between the trimmed V and J ends, which lost 0 bases and 4 bases, there was a span of 19 bases. The CDR3 sequence is CASSLGGRGKEVETQYF. The CDR3 nucleotides read TGTGCCAGCAGCTTGGGGGGTCGCGGGAAGGAGGTAGAGACCCAGTACTTC. Using reference TRBV5-4 and TRBJ2-5 for the parts outside the CDR3, the full variable domain is ETGVTQSPTHLIKTRGQQVTLRCSSQSGHNTVSWYQQALGQGPQFIFQYYREEENGRGNFPPRFSGLQFPNYSSELNVNALELDDSALYLCASSLGGRGKEVETQYFGPGTRLLVL.

The rearrangement joins TRBV5-1 to TRBJ1-4; the match to TRBD1 covers 8 bases. From germline, CDR1 is SGHRS and CDR2 YFSETQ. CDR3 length: 15 residues. Trimming cost V 4 bases and J 7 bases; bases outside gene matches: 9. The CDR3 loop reads CASSAGQGGVEKLFF. In DNA form, the CDR3 reads TGCGCCAGCAGCGCCGGACAGGGCGGAGTTGAAAAACTGTTTTTT.

This CDR3 is CASSLSGQLTLLGEQYF. The CDR3 DNA reads TGTGCCAGCAGCTTGTCGGGACAGCTCACCCTGTTGGGCGAGCAGTACTTC. The rearrangement joins TRBV5-5 to TRBJ2-7, with 7 bases identical to TRBD1. The CDR3 has 17 residues. Germline V gene data show CDR1 as SGHKS and CDR2 as YYEKEE (reference sequence). V was pared by 1 base and J by 6 bases, with 16 bases of the junction left unmatched. Filled out from reference TRBV5-5 and TRBJ2-7, the complete variable domain reads DAGVTQSPTHLIKTRGQQVTLRCSPISGHKSVSWYQQVLGQGPQFIFQYYEKEERGRGNFPDRFSARQFPNYSSELNVNALLLGDSALYLCASSLSGQLTLLGEQYFGPGTRLTVT.

V usage is TRBV30 and J usage is TRBJ1-2; the match to TRBD1 covers 7 bases. CDR1 is GTSNPN and CDR2 is SVGIG in the germline V gene (reference sequence). The V gene end was trimmed by 4 bases and the J gene end by 3 bases; junction bases not matched to a gene: 8. The CDR3 runs 14 residues. The CDR3 protein is CAWTRDSVYYGYTF. The CDR3 nucleotides are TGTGCCTGGACCCGGGACAGCGTATACTATGGCTACACCTTC.